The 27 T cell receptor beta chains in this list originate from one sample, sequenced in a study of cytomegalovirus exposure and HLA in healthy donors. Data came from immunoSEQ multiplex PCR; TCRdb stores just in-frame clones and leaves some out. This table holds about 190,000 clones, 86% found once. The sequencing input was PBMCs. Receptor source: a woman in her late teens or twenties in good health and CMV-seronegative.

In DNA form, the CDR3 reads TGTGCCATCAGATACGACAGGGGGCACGGCTATGGCTACACCTTC. It encodes CAIRYDRGHGYGYTF. The chain links TRBV10-3 to TRBJ1-2; the match to TRBD1 covers 10 bases. V shed 6 bases and J 4 bases; nucleotides not matched to a gene: 8. Germline V gene lookup returns CDR1 ENHRY and CDR2 SYGVKD. The CDR3 covers 15 residues.

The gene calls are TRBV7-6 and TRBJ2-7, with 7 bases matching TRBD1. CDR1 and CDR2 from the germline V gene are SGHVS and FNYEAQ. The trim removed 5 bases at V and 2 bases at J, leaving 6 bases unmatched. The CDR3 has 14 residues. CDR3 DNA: TGTGCCAGCAGCCCTAACAGGGGACCCTACGAGCAGTACTTC. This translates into CASSPNRGPYEQYF.

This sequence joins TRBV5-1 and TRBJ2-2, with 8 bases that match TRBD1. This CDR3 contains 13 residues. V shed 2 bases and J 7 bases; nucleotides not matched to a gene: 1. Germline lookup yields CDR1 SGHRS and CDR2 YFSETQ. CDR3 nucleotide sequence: TGCGCCAGCAGCTTACAGGGGGTCGGGGAGCTGTTTTTT. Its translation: CASSLQGVGELFF.

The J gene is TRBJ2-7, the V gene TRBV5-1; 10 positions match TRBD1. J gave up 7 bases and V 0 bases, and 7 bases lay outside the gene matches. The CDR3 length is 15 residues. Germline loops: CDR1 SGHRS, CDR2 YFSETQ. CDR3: CASSLAGDRGGEQYF. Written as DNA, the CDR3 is TGCGCCAGCAGCTTGGCCGGGGACAGGGGTGGTGAGCAGTACTTC.

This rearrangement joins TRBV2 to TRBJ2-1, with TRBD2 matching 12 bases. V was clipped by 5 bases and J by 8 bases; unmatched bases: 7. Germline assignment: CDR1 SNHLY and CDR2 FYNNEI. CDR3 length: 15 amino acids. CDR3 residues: CASSPGLAGRDEQFF. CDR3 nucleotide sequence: TGTGCCAGCAGTCCTGGACTAGCGGGGCGTGATGAGCAGTTCTTC.

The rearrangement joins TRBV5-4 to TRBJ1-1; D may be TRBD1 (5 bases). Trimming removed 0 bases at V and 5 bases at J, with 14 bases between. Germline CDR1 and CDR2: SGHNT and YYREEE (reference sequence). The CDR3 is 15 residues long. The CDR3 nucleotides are TGTGCCAGCAGCTTGGGGGGCAGGGTGGGGACTGAAGCTTTCTTT. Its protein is CASSLGGRVGTEAFF.

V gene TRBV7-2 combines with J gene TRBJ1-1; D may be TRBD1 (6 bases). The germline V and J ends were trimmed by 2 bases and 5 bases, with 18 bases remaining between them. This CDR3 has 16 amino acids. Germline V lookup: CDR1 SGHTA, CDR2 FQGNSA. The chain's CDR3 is CASSLNSPGTKTEAFF. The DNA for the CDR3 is TGTGCCAGCAGCTTAAACTCTCCCGGGACAAAAACTGAAGCTTTCTTT.

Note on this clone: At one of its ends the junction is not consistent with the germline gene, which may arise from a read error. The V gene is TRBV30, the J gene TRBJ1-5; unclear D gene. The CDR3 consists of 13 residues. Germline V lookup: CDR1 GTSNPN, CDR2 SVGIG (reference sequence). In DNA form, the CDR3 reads TGTGTCTGGAGTGTAATAAGCAATCAGCCCCAGCATTTT. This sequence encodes CVWSVISNQPQHF.

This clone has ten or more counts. The CDR3 reads CASSEVPGQNTGELFF. For the CDR3, the DNA is TGTGCCAGCAGTGAAGTGCCGGGACAGAACACCGGGGAGCTGTTTTTT. The V and J genes are TRBV6-4 and TRBJ2-2; tentative D call: TRBD1 (6 bases). V lost 3 bases to trimming and J lost 1 base, with 12 bases between them. The CDR3 length is 16 residues. CDR1 MRHNA and CDR2 SNTAGT come from the germline V gene.

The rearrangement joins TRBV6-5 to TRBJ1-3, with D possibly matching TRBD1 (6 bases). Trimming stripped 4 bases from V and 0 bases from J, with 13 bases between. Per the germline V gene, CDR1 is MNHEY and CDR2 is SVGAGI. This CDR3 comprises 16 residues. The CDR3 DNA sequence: TGTGCCAGCAGTTCCGGACAGTCTTACTCTGGAAACACCATATATTTT. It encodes CASSSGQSYSGNTIYF.

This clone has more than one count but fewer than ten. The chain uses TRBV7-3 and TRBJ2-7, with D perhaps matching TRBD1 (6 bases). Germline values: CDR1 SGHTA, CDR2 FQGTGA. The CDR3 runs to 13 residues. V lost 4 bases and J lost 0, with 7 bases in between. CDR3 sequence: CASSSDSSYEQYF. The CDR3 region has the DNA TGTGCCAGCAGCTCGGACAGCTCCTACGAGCAGTACTTC.

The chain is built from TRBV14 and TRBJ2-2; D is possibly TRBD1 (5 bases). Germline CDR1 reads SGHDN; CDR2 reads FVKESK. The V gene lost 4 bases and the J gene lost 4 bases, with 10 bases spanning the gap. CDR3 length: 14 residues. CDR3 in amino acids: CASSRAGSTGELFF. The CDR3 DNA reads TGTGCCAGCAGCCGCGCAGGGTCCACCGGGGAGCTGTTTTTT.

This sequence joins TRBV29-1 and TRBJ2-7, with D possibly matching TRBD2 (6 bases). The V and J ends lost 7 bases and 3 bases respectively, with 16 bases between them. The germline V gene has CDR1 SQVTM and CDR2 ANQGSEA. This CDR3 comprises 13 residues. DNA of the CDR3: TGCAGCGGGGGGGACTTTAAGGGCTACGAGCAGTACTTC. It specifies CSGGDFKGYEQYF.

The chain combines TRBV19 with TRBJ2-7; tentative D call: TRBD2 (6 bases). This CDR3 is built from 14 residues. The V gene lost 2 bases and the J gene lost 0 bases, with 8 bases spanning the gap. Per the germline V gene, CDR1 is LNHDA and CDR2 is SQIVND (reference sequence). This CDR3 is CASSIRRDSYEQYF. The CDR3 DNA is TGTGCCAGTAGTATACGGCGGGACTCCTACGAGCAGTACTTC.

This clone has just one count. CDR3 sequence reads: CASRRDEQFF. The CDR3, as DNA: TGTGCCAGCAGGAGGGATGAGCAGTTCTTC. This chain joins TRBV2 and TRBJ2-1; tentative D call: TRBD2 (5 bases). The CDR3 runs 10 residues. Germline V gene data show CDR1 as SNHLY and CDR2 as FYNNEI. The ends were cut back, 6 bases at V and 8 bases at J, with 5 bases in the middle.

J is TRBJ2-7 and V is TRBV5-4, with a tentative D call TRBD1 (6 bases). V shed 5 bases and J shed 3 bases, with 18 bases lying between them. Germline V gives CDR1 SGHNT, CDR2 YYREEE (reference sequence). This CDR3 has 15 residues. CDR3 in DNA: TGTGCCAGCAGGGTAGGACTGGGACACCTCTACGAGCAGTACTTC. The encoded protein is CASRVGLGHLYEQYF.

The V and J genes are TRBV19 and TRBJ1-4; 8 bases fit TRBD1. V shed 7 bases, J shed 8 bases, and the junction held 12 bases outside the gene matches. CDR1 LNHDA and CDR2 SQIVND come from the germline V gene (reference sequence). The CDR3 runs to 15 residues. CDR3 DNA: TGTGCCAGTACCCCTGACAGGGGAAAGTTGGAAAAACTGTTTTTT. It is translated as CASTPDRGKLEKLFF.

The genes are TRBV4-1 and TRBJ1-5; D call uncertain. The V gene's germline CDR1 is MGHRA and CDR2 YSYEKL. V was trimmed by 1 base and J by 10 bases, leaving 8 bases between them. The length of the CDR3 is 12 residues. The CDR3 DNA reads TGCGCCAGCAGCCAAGGAGGCCCACCCCAGCATTTT. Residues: CASSQGGPPQHF.

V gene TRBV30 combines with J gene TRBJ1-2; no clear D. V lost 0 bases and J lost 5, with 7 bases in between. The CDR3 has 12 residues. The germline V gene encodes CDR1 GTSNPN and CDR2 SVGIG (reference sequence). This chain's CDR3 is CAWSVLPYGYTF. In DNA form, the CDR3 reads TGTGCCTGGAGTGTACTTCCGTATGGCTACACCTTC. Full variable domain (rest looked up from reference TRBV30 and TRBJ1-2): SQTIHQWPATLVQPVGSPLSLECTVEGTSNPNLYWYRQAAGRGLQLLFYSVGIGQISSEVPQNLSASRPQDRQFILSSKKLLLSDSGFYLCAWSVLPYGYTFGSGTRLTVV.

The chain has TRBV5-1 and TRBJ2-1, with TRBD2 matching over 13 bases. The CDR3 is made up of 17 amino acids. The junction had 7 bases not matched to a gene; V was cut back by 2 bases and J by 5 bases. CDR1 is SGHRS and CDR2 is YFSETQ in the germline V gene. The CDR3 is CASSLLRTSGSDNEQFF. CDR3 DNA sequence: TGCGCCAGCAGCTTACTACGGACTAGCGGGAGTGACAATGAGCAGTTCTTC. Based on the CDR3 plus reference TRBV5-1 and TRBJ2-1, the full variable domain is KAGVTQTPRYLIKTRGQQVTLSCSPISGHRSVSWYQQTPGQGLQFLFEYFSETQRNKGNFPGRFSGRQFSNSRSEMNVSTLELGDSALYLCASSLLRTSGSDNEQFFGPGTRLTVL.

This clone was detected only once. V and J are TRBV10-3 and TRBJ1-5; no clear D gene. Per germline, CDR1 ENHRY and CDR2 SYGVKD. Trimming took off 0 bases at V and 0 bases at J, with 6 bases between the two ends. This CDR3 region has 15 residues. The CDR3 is CAISESSGSNQPQHF. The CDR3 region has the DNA TGTGCCATCAGTGAGTCGTCAGGTAGCAATCAGCCCCAGCATTTT.

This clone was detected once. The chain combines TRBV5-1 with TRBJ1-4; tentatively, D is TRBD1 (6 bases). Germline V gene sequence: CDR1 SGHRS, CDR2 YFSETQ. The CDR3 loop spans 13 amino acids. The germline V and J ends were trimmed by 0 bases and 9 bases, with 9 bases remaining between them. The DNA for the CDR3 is TGCGCCAGCAGCTTGGAACAGGGTAAAAAACTGTTTTTT. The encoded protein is CASSLEQGKKLFF.

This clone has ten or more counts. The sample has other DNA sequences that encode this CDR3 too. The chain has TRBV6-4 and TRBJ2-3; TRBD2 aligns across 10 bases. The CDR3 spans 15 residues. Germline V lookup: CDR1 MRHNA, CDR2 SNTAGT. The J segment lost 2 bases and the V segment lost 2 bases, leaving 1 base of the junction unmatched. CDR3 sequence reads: CASSDSGGATDTQYF. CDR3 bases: TGTGCCAGCAGTGACAGCGGGGGGGCCACAGATACGCAGTATTTT.

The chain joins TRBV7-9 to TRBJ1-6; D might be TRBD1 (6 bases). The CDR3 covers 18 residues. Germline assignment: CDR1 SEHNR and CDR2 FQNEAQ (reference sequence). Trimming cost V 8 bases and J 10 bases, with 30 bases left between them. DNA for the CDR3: TGTGCCAGCGGTTGGATTACGGACAGCTCGGCATTGGGGTCACCCCTCCACTTT. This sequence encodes CASGWITDSSALGSPLHF.

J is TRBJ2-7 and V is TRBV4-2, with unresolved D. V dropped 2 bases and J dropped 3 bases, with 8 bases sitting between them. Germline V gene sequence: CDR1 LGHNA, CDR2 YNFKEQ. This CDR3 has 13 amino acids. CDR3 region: CASSQPEYYEQYF. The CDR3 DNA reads TGTGCCAGCAGCCAACCAGAATACTACGAGCAGTACTTC.

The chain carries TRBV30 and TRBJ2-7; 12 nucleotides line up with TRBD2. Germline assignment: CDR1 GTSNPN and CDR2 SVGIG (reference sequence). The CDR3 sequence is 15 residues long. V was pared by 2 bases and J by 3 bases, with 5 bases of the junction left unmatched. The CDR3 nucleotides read TGTGCCTGGAGTCCAGGACTAGCGGGACTCTACGAGCAGTACTTC. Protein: CAWSPGLAGLYEQYF.

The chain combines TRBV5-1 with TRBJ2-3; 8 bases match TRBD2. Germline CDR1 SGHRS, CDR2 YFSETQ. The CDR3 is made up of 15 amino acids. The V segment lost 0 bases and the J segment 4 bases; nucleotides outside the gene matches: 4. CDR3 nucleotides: TGCGCCAGCAGCTTGGGCCTAGCGGGTGCAGATACGCAGTATTTT. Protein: CASSLGLAGADTQYF.